This T cell receptor (beta chain) was retrieved from a study of cytotoxic CD8 clonotypes in ibrutinib-treated CLL. Findings of the study overall: Baseline levels were approached again at progression, after clonality had risen at ibrutinib response.

This CDR3 comprises 15 residues. Trimming cost V 4 bases and J 1 base, with 11 bases left between them. The V gene's germline CDR1 is SGHTA and CDR2 FQGNSA. Comments on this clone: Its antigen is currently unknown.

Sequencing was performed with immunoSEQ multiplex PCR; in TCRdb, only in-frame clones are kept and a portion is missing. The repertoire holds 300,000 or so clones, with roughly 67% as singletons. V gene TRBV7-2 combines with J gene TRBJ1-3; D is perhaps TRBD1 (5 bases). The receptor's source is a human donor with chronic lymphocytic leukemia. Sample: PBMCs, taken after 36 months of ibrutinib treatment. The CDR3 nucleotides read TGTGCCAGCAGCTCCGGGACGGATTCTGGAAACACCATATATTTT. Translation: CASSSGTDSGNTIYF.